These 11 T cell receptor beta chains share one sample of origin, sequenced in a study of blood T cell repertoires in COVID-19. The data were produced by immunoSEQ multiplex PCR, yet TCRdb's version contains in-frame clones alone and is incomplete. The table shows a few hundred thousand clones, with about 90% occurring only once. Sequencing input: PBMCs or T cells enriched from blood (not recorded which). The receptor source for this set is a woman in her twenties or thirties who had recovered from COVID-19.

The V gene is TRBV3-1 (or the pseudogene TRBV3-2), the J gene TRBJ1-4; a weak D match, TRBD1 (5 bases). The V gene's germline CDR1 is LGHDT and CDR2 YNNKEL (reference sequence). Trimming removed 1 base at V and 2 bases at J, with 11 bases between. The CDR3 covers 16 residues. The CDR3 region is CASSQGGVGTNEKLFF. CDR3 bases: TGTGCCAGCAGCCAAGGGGGGGTTGGGACTAATGAAAAACTGTTTTTT.

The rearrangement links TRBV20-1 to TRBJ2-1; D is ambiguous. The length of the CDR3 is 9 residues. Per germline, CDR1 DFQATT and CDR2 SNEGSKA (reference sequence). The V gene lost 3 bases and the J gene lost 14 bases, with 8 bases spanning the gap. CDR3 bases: TGCAGTGCTAGTGGTCCCGAGTTCTTC. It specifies CSASGPEFF.

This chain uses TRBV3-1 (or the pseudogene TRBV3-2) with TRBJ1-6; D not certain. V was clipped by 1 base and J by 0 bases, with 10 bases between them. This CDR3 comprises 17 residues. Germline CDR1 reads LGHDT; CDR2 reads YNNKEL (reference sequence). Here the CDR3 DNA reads TGTGCCAGCAGCCAAGTAGCGGGGAGCTCCTATAATTCACCCCTCCACTTT. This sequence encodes CASSQVAGSSYNSPLHF.

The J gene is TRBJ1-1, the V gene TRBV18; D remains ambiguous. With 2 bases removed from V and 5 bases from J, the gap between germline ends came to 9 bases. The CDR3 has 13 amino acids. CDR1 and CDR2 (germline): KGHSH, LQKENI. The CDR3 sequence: CASSPSWETEAFF. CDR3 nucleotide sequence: TGTGCCAGCTCACCAAGTTGGGAGACTGAAGCTTTCTTT. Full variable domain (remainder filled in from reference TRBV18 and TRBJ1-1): NAGVMQNPRHLVRRRGQEARLRCSPMKGHSHVYWYRQLPEEGLKFMVYLQKENIIDESGMPKERFSAEFPKEGPSILRIQQVVRGDSAAYFCASSPSWETEAFFGQGTRLTVV.

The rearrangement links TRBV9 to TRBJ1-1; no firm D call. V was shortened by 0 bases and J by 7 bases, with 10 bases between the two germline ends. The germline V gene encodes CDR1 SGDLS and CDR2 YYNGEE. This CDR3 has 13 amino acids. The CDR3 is CASSVVGGSEAFF. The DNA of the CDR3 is TGTGCCAGCAGCGTAGTTGGTGGCAGTGAAGCTTTCTTT.

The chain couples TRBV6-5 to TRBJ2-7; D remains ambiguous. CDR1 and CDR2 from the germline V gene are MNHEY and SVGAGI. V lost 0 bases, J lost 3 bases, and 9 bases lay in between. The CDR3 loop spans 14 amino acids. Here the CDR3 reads CASSYSRFGYEQYF. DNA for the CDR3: TGTGCCAGCAGTTACTCGAGGTTTGGCTACGAGCAGTACTTC.

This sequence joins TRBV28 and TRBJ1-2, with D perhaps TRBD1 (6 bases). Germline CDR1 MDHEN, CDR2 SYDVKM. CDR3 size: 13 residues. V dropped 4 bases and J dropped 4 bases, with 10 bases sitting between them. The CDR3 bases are TGTGCCAGCAGTTCCCAGGGGCTCTATGGCTACACCTTC. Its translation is CASSSQGLYGYTF.

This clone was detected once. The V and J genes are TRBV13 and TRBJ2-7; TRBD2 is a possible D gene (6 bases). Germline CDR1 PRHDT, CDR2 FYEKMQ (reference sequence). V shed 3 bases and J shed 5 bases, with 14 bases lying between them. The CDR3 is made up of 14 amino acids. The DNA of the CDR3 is TGTGCCAGCAGCTTCCCGGGAGTTCGCGACGAGCAGTACTTC. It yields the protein CASSFPGVRDEQYF. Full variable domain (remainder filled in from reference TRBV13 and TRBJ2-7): AAGVIQSPRHLIKEKRETATLKCYPIPRHDTVYWYQQGPGQDPQFLISFYEKMQSDKGSIPDRFSAQQFSDYHSELNMSSLELGDSALYFCASSFPGVRDEQYFGPGTRLTVT.

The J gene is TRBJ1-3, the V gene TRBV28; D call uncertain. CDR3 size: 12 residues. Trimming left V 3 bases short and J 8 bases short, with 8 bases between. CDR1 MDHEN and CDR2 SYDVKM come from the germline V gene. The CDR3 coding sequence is TGTGCCAGCAGTTTGAACTGGTACACCATATATTTT. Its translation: CASSLNWYTIYF.

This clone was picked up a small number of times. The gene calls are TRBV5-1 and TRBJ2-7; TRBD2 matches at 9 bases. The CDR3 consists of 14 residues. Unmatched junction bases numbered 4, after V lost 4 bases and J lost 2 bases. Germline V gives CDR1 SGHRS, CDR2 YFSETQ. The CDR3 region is CASSRSSGTYEQYF. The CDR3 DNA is TGCGCCAGCAGCCGATCTAGCGGGACCTACGAGCAGTACTTC. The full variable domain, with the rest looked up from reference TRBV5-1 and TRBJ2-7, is KAGVTQTPRYLIKTRGQQVTLSCSPISGHRSVSWYQQTPGQGLQFLFEYFSETQRNKGNFPGRFSGRQFSNSRSEMNVSTLELGDSALYLCASSRSSGTYEQYFGPGTRLTVT.

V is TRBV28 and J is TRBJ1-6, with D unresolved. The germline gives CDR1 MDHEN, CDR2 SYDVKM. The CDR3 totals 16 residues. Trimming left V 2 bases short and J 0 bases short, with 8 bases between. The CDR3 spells CASSLTAYSYNSPLHF. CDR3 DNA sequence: TGTGCCAGCAGTTTAACAGCATACTCCTATAATTCACCCCTCCACTTT.